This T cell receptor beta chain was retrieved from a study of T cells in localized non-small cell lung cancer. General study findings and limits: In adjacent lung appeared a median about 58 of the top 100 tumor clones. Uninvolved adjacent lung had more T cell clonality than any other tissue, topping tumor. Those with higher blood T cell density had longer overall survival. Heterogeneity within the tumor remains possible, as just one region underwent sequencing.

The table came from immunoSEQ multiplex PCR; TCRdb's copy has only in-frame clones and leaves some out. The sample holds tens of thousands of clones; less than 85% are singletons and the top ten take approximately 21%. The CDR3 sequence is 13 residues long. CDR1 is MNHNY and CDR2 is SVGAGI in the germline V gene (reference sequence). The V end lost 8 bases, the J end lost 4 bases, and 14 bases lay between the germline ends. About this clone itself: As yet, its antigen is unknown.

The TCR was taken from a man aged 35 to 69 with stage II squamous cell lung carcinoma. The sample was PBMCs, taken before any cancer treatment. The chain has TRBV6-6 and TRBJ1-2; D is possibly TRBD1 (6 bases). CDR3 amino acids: CASGVGGFYGYTF. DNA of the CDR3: TGTGCCAGCGGGGTGGGGGGCTTCTATGGCTACACCTTC.